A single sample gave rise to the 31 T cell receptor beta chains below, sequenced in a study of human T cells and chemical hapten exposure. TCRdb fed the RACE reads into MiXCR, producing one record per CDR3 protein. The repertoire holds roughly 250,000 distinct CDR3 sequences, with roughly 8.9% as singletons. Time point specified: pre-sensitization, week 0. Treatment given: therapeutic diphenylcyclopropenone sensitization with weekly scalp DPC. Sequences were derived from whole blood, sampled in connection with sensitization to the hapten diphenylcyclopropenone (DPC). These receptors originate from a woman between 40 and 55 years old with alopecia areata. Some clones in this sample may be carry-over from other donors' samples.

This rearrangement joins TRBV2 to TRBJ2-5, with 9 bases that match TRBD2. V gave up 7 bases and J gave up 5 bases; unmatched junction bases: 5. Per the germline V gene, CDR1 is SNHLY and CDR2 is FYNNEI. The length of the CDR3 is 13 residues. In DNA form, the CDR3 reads TGTGCCAGCACTCGCGGGAGGGTGGAGACCCAGTACTTC. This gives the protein CASTRGRVETQYF.

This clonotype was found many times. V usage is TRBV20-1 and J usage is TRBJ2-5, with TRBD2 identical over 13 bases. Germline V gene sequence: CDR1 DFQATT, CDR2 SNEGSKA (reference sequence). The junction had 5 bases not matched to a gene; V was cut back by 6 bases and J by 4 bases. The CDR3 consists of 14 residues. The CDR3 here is CSARTSGRLETQYF. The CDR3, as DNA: TGCAGTGCCAGGACTAGCGGGAGACTAGAGACCCAGTACTTC.

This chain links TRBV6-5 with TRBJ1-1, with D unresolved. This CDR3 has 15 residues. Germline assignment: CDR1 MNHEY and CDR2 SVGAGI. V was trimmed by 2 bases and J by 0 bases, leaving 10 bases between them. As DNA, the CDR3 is TGTGCCAGCAGTTACGCCGCCGCTTTGAACACTGAAGCTTTCTTT. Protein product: CASSYAAALNTEAFF.

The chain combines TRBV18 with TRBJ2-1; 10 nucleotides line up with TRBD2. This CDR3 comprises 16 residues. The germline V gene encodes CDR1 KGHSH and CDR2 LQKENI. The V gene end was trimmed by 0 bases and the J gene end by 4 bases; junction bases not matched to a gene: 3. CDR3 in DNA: TGTGCCAGCTCACCACCGGGGACTAGCGCGTACAATGAGCAGTTCTTC. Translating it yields CASSPPGTSAYNEQFF.

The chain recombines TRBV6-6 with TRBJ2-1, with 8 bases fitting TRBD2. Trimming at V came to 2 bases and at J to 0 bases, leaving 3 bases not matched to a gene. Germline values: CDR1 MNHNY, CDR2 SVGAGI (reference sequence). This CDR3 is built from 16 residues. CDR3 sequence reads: CASSYPGGVSYNEQFF. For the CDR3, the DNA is TGTGCCAGCAGTTACCCCGGGGGGGTCTCCTACAATGAGCAGTTCTTC.

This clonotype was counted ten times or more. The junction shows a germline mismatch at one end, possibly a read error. The CDR3 protein is CASSALGSLQSF. In DNA form, the CDR3 reads TGTGCCAGCAGTGCGTTGGGGAGCCTACAATCTTTT. This sequence joins TRBV6-6 and TRBJ2-3; the D gene is possibly TRBD2 (5 bases). CDR1 is MNHNY and CDR2 is SVGAGI in the germline V gene (reference sequence). The CDR3 extends over 12 amino acids.

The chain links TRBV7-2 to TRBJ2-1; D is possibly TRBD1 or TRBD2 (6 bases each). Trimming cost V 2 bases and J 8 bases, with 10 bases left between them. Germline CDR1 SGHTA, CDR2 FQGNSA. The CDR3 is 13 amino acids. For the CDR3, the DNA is TGTGCCAGCAGCTTATGGGGGGCCCATGAGCAGTTCTTC. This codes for CASSLWGAHEQFF. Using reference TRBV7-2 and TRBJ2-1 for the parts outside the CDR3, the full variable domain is GAGVSQSPSNKVTEKGKDVELRCDPISGHTALYWYRQSLGQGLEFLIYFQGNSAPDKSGLPSDRFSAERTGGSVSTLTIQRTQQEDSAVYLCASSLWGAHEQFFGPGTRLTVL.

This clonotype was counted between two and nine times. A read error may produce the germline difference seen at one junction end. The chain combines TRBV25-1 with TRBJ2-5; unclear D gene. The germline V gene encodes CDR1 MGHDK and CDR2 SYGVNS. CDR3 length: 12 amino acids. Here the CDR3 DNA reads TGTGCCAGCAGTGGACCCCAAGAGTCCCAGTACTTC. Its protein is CASSGPQESQYF.

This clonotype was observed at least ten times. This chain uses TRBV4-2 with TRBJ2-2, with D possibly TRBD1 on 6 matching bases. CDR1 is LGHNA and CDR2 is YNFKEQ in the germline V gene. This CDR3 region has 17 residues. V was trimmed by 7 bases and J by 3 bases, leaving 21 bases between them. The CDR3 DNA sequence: TGTGCCAGCATCCTCAACCCAAGTCAGGGGTACACCGGGGAGCTGTTTTTT. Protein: CASILNPSQGYTGELFF.

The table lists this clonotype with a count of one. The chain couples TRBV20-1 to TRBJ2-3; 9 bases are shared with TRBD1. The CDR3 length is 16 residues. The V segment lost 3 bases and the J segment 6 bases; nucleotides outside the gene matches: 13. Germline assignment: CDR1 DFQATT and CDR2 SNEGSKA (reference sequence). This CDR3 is CSASKGQGAVLDTQYF. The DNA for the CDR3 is TGCAGTGCTAGTAAGGGACAGGGTGCTGTGTTGGATACGCAGTATTTT.

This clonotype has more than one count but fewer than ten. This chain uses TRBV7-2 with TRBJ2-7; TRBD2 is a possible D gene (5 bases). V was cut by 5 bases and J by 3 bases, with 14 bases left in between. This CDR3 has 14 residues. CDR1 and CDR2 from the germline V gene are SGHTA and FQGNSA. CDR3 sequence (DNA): TGTGCCAGCAGCCCCCCGGGAAGATACTACGAGCAGTACTTC. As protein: CASSPPGRYYEQYF.

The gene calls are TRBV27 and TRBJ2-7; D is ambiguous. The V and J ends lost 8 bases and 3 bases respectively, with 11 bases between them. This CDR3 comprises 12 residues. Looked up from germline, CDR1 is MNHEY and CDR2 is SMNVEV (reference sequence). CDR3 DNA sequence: TGTGCCAGCCCACCTAGGGACTACGAGCAGTACTTC. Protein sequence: CASPPRDYEQYF.

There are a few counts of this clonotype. CDR3 amino acids: CASSVGDRGFGETQYF. DNA of the CDR3: TGTGCCAGCAGCGTAGGGGACAGGGGTTTTGGAGAGACCCAGTACTTC. The V call is TRBV9, the J call TRBJ2-5; 10 bases match TRBD1. V was clipped by 0 bases and J by 4 bases; unmatched bases: 6. This CDR3 spans 16 amino acids. Germline CDR1 is SGDLS and CDR2 is YYNGEE.

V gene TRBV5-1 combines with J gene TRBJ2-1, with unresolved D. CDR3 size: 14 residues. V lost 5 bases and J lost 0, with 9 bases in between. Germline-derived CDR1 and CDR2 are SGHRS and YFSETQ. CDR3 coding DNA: TGCGCCAGCAGAAACGGAGACTCCTACAATGAGCAGTTCTTC. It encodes CASRNGDSYNEQFF.

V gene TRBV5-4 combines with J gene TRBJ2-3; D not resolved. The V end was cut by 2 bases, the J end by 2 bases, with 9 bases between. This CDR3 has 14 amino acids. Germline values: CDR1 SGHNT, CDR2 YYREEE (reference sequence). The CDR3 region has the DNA TGTGCCAGCAGCTTAGAGTTTTCCACAGATACGCAGTATTTT. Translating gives CASSLEFSTDTQYF. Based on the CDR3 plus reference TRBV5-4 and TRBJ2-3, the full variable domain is ETGVTQSPTHLIKTRGQQVTLRCSSQSGHNTVSWYQQALGQGPQFIFQYYREEENGRGNFPPRFSGLQFPNYSSELNVNALELDDSALYLCASSLEFSTDTQYFGPGTRLTVL.

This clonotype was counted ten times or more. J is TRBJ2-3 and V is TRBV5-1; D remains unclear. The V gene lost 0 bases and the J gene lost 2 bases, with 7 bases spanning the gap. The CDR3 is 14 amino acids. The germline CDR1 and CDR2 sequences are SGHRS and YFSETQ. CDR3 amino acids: CASSLARATDTQYF. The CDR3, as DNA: TGCGCCAGCAGCTTGGCCCGAGCCACAGATACGCAGTATTTT.

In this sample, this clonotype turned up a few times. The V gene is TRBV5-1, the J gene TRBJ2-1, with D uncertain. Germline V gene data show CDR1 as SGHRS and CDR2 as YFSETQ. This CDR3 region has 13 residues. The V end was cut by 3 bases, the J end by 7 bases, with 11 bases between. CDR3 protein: CASSYVSGNEQFF. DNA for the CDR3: TGCGCCAGCAGCTACGTCTCCGGGAATGAGCAGTTCTTC.

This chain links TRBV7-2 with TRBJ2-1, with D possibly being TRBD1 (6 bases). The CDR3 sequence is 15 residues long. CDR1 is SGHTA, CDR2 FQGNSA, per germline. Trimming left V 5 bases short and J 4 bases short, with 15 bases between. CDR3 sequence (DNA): TGTGCCAGCAGCCGGCGGACAGCCTCATACAATGAGCAGTTCTTC. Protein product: CASSRRTASYNEQFF.

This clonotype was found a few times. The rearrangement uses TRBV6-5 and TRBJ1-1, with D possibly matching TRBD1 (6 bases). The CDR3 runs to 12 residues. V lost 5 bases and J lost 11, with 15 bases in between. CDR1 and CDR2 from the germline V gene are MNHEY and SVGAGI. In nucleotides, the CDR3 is TGTGCCAGCAGTACCCACAGGGCTTCGGCTTTCTTT. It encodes CASSTHRASAFF.

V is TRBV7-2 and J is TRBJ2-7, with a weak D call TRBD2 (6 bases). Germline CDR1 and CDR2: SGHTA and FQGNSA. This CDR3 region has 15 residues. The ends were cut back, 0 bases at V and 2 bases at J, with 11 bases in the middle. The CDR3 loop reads CASSLADYTAYEQYF. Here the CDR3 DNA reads TGTGCCAGCAGCTTAGCGGACTATACAGCCTACGAGCAGTACTTC.

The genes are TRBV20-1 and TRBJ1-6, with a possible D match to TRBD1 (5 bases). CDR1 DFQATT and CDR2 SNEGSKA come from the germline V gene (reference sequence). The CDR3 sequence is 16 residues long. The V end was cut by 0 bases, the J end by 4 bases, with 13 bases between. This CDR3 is CSARDEHRMYNSPLHF. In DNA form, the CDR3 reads TGCAGTGCTAGAGATGAACACAGGATGTATAATTCACCCCTCCACTTT.

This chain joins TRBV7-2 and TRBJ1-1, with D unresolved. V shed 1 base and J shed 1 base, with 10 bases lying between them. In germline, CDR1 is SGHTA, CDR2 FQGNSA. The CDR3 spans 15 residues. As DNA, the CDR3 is TGTGCCAGCAGCTTAGAGGCAGGCACGAACACTGAAGCTTTCTTT. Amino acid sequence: CASSLEAGTNTEAFF.

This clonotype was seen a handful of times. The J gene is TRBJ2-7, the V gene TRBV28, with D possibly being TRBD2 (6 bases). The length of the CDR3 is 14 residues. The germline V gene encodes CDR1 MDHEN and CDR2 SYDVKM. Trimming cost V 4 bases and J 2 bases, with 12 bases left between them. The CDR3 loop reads CASSYGTPPYEQYF. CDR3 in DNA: TGTGCCAGCAGTTACGGGACTCCCCCCTACGAGCAGTACTTC.

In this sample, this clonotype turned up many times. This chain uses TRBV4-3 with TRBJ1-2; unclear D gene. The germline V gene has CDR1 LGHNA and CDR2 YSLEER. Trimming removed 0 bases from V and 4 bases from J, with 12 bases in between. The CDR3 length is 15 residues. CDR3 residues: CASSQELRLVYGYTF. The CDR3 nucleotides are TGCGCCAGCAGCCAAGAACTCAGGCTTGTCTATGGCTACACCTTC.

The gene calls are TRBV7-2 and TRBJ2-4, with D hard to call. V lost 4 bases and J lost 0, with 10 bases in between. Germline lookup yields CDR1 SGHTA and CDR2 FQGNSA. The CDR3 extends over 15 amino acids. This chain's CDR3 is CASSSRERAKNIQYF. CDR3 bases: TGTGCCAGCAGCTCAAGGGAAAGAGCCAAAAACATTCAGTACTTC.

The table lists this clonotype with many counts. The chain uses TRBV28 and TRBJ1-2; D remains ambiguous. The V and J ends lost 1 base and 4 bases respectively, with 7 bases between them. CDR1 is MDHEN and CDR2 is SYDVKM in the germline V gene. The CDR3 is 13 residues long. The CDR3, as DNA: TGTGCCAGCAGTTTATCTACCCTCTATGGCTACACCTTC. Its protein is CASSLSTLYGYTF.

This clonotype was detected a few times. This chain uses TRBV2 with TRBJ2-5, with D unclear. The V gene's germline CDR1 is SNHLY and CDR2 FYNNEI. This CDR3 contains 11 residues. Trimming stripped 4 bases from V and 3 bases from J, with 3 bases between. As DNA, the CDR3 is TGTGCCAGCAGTGGAAAAGAGACCCAGTACTTC. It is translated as CASSGKETQYF.

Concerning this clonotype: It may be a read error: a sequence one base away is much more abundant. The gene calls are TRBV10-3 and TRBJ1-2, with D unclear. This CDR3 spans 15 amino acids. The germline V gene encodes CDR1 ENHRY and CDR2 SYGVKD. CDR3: CVISESTQNNYGYTF. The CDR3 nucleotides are TGTGTCATCAGTGAGTCGACACAAAATAACTATGGCTACACCTTC.

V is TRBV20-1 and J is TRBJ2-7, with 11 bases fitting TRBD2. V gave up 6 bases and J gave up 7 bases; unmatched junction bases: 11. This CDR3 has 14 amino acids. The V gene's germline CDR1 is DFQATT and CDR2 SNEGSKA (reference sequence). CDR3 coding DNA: TGCAGTGCAGTCGGACTAGCGGGTCGGAGGGAGCAGTACTTC. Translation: CSAVGLAGRREQYF.

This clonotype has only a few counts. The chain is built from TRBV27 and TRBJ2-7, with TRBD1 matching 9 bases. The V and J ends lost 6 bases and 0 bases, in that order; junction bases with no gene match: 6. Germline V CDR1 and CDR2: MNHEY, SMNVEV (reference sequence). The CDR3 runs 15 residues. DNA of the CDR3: TGTGCCAGCAGGTTAACAGGGGGCAGCTCCTACGAGCAGTACTTC. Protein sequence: CASRLTGGSSYEQYF.

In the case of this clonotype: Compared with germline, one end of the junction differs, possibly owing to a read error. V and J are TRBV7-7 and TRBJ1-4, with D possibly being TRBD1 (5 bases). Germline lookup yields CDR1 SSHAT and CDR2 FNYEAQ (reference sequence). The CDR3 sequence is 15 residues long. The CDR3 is CASSPGRTLNEKLFF. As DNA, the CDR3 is TGTGCTAGCAGCCCGGGACGGACGCTCAATGAAAAACTGTTTTTT.